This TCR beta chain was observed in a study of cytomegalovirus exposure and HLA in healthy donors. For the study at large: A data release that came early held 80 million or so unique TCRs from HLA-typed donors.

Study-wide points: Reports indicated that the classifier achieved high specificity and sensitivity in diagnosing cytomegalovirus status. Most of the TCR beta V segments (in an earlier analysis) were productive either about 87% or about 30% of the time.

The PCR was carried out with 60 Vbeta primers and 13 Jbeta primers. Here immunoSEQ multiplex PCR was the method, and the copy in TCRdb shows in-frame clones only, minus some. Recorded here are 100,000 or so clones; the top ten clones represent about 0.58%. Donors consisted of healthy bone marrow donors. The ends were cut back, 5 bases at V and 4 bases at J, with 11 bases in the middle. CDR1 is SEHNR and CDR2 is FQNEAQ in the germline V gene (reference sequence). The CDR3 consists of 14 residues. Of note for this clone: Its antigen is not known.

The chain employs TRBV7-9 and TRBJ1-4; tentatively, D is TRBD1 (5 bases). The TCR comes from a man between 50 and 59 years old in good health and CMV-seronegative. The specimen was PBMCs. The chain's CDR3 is CASSLKGINEKLFF. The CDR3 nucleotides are TGTGCCAGCAGCCTAAAGGGGATTAATGAAAAACTGTTTTTT.